These 6 T cell receptor beta chains were all obtained from the same sample, sequenced in a study of radiation and T cells in renal cell carcinoma. The assay was immunoSEQ multiplex PCR, and TCRdb's table has in-frame clones only and misses some. The sample holds tens of thousands of clones, around 85% seen once. Time point of the sample: blood 4 weeks post-SBRT, at nephrectomy. Treatment reported: 15 Gy SBRT to primary tumor, nephrectomy 4 weeks later. The source was blood, collected from a patient whose treatment included radiotherapy and nephrectomy. These receptors originate from a man aged 45-65 years with renal cell carcinoma.

The DNA for the CDR3 is TGTGCCTGGAGTGTACTCGCGACGACAGGGAGTTTTTCTGGAAACACCATATATTTT. Translated: CAWSVLATTGSFSGNTIYF. This sequence joins TRBV30 and TRBJ1-3; 7 nucleotides agree with TRBD1. With 0 bases clipped from V and 1 base from J, the junction kept 15 bases outside the gene matches. The length of the CDR3 is 19 residues. Germline V gives CDR1 GTSNPN, CDR2 SVGIG (reference sequence).

DNA for the CDR3: TGTGCCAGCAGTTTAAGAGGGGGGTACCAAGAGACCCAGTACTTC. It specifies CASSLRGGYQETQYF. The chain has TRBV27 and TRBJ2-5; either TRBD1 or TRBD2 may fit D (6 bases each). The CDR3 length is 15 residues. V lost 2 bases and J lost 0, with 10 bases in between. Germline assignment: CDR1 MNHEY and CDR2 SMNVEV (reference sequence).

This clone occurred a few times. The chain is built from TRBV9 and TRBJ1-1; D remains ambiguous. From germline, CDR1 is SGDLS and CDR2 YYNGEE. CDR3 length equals 15 residues. V gave up 0 bases and J gave up 0 bases, with 9 bases separating them. CDR3 region: CASSVGEVMNTEAFF. CDR3 DNA: TGTGCCAGCAGCGTAGGGGAAGTGATGAACACTGAAGCTTTCTTT.

The chain combines TRBV11-1 with TRBJ2-7, with TRBD1 identical over 10 bases. The germline V gene has CDR1 SGHAT and CDR2 FQDESV (reference sequence). V was pared by 5 bases and J by 2 bases, with 6 bases of the junction left unmatched. This CDR3 region has 15 residues. CDR3: CASSLRDRGAYEQYF. The CDR3, as DNA: TGTGCCAGCAGCCTCCGGGACAGGGGAGCCTACGAGCAGTACTTC.

This rearrangement joins TRBV10-3 to TRBJ2-3, with 8 bases identical to TRBD2. This CDR3 contains 14 residues. The germline CDR1 and CDR2 sequences are ENHRY and SYGVKD. The trim removed 6 bases at V and 1 base at J, leaving 3 bases unmatched. In nucleotides, the CDR3 is TGTGCCATCAGGGAAGCGGGAGGCACAGATACGCAGTATTTT. Protein sequence: CAIREAGGTDTQYF.

This clone appeared once. The V call is TRBV28, the J call TRBJ2-2, with TRBD1 matching over 8 bases. The CDR3 runs 19 residues. The V gene end was trimmed by 7 bases and the J gene end by 13 bases; junction bases not matched to a gene: 29. The germline V gene encodes CDR1 MDHEN and CDR2 SYDVKM. CDR3: CASTPAGQGALGSRIGLFF. The DNA for the CDR3 is TGTGCCAGCACCCCTGCGGGCCAGGGGGCGTTAGGGAGCCGGATAGGGCTGTTTTTT.